Sequencing of this T cell receptor (beta chain) was carried out in a study of early T cells in non-severe SARS-CoV-2 infection. TCRdb used MiXCR to reprocess the 5' RACE reads, holding one entry per CDR3 protein. The profile covers about 100,000 distinct CDR3 sequences, with roughly 13% appearing a single time and 6% to 7.5% taken by the ten largest. This CDR3 comprises 14 residues. Germline CDR1 is SNHLY and CDR2 is FYNNEI. Trimming stripped 6 bases from V and 7 bases from J, with 15 bases between. The source of this sequence is an adult who was a healthcare worker with PCR-confirmed SARS-CoV-2 infection or an uninfected control (not recorded which). V is TRBV2 and J is TRBJ2-2; no firm D call. Sequenced material: whole blood. In nucleotides, the CDR3 is TGTGCCAGCAGGACGCCGGGTCGGATCGGGGAGCTGTTTTTT. Translated, it gives CASRTPGRIGELFF.